This is a list of T cell receptor beta chains from one sample in a study of blood T cell repertoires in COVID-19. Clones were read by immunoSEQ multiplex PCR, and TCRdb kept only the in-frame ones, dropping some. The sample yields approximately 450,000 clones, nearly 90% seen once. Sequencing was done on a sample of PBMCs or T cells enriched from blood (not recorded which). These receptors all stem from a woman aged 18-35 years with acute COVID-19. Each CDR3 is given with its conserved first and last residue. The D gene is left open where the match is weak. Size is omitted from some rows. Given values are once, few, many or a class for expanded clones.

CDR3	V	J	size	length	D
CASSQSGGGEQFF	TRBV3-1/TRBV3-2	TRBJ2-1	once	13	TRBD1
CASSSVDRGIYEQYF	TRBV4-3	TRBJ2-7	.	15	TRBD1
CASSQDPRDTLAKNIQYF	TRBV4-1	TRBJ2-4	.	18	.
CASSTGQGAESYEQYF	TRBV21-1	TRBJ2-7	.	16	.
CASSLGTAEQYF	TRBV7-9	TRBJ2-7	.	12	.
CASSSYRGAPDTQYF	TRBV11-2	TRBJ2-3	.	15	TRBD1
CASSTDSNYGYTF	TRBV11-2	TRBJ1-2	.	13	.
CAMAGTDDYGYTF	TRBV27	TRBJ1-2	.	13	TRBD1
CASSTLDLGEGPSTDTQYF	TRBV2	TRBJ2-3	.	19	TRBD2
CASSLIVAGGSDTQYF	TRBV27	TRBJ2-3	.	16	TRBD2
CASNSFDTDTQYF	TRBV2	TRBJ2-3	once	13	.
CASSSTGAGYTF	TRBV3-1/TRBV3-2	TRBJ1-2	.	12	TRBD1
CASCGSDFYGYTF	TRBV12-3/TRBV12-4	TRBJ1-2	.	13	.
CASSKTGINQPQHF	TRBV19	TRBJ1-5	.	14	.
CASSSTGGGYEQYF	TRBV27	TRBJ2-7	.	14	TRBD1
CASSSVAEHEQFF	TRBV6-2/TRBV6-3	TRBJ2-1	.	13	.
CASSPRGLAGVQYNEQFF	TRBV7-9	TRBJ2-1	.	18	TRBD2
CASSIQGVGTGELFF	TRBV11-2	TRBJ2-2	.	15	TRBD1
CASGGGNTEAFF	TRBV19	TRBJ1-1	.	12	.
CASSTGTGELFF	TRBV12-3/TRBV12-4	TRBJ2-2	.	12	.
CASSSGQGRGNSPLHF	TRBV7-9	TRBJ1-6	.	16	TRBD1
CASSQESRAGQPQHF	TRBV4-2	TRBJ1-5	.	15	.
CASSLEGGVILAQYF	TRBV7-6	TRBJ2-5	.	15	.
CATSSARTSLNEQFF	TRBV15	TRBJ2-1	.	15	TRBD2
CAGRAGGTTDTQYF	TRBV7-8	TRBJ2-3	.	14	TRBD2
CASSQHWTGRYEQYF	TRBV4-1	TRBJ2-7	.	15	TRBD1
CASSHTGTLSYEQYF	TRBV14	TRBJ2-7	.	15	.
CASSLAAQGPNSPLHF	TRBV7-2	TRBJ1-6	once	16	.
CASSYSFRVPYGYTF	TRBV6-2/TRBV6-3	TRBJ1-2	once	15	.
CASSRQQGSYNSPLHF	TRBV3-1/TRBV3-2	TRBJ1-6	.	16	TRBD1
CASSYSKAWGDYGYTF	TRBV6-5	TRBJ1-2	.	16	.
CASSLAASGRGSEQFF	TRBV7-8	TRBJ2-1	.	16	TRBD2
CASSLALRTANYGYTF	TRBV7-2	TRBJ1-2	.	16	.
CASSFSGLGGYTF	TRBV27	TRBJ1-2	.	13	.
CATLGGRGYNEQFF	TRBV19	TRBJ2-1	.	14	.
CASSPSGGGDTEAFF	TRBV9	TRBJ1-1	.	15	TRBD1
CASSEPQGFDSPLHF	TRBV2	TRBJ1-6	.	15	.
CASRARQGTEAFF	TRBV6-5	TRBJ1-1	once	13	TRBD1
CASSREGDYGYTF	TRBV19	TRBJ1-2	.	13	.
CASSQDHTRRGVDNQPQHF	TRBV4-1	TRBJ1-5	once	19	.
CATSWGLADYEQYF	TRBV19	TRBJ2-7	.	14	TRBD2
CASGLRGTGLVPNTGELFF	TRBV12-5	TRBJ2-2	once	19	TRBD1
CASSLLAGHEQFF	TRBV6-5	TRBJ2-1	.	13	TRBD2
CASRYGRSTDTQYF	TRBV6-5	TRBJ2-3	.	14	.
CASSRSGGDGEQYF	TRBV10-2	TRBJ2-7	.	14	TRBD2
CASSAWGRTNEKLFF	TRBV2	TRBJ1-4	.	15	.
CASSEGGNSPLHF	TRBV10-1	TRBJ1-6	.	13	.
CASSPGQEGNQPQHF	TRBV18	TRBJ1-5	few	15	TRBD1
CASSTATHRVTGELFF	TRBV19	TRBJ2-2	.	16	.